Listed below are T cell receptor beta chains from one sample, sequenced in a study of monozygotic twins with inflammatory bowel disease. After re-calling the 5' RACE reads, TCRdb lists one entry per CDR3 protein, DNA absent. The sample data list roughly 100,000 distinct CDR3 sequences. Source material: blood. Every receptor here comes from a human donor with ulcerative colitis or Crohn's disease, or a healthy co-twin of an affected twin (not recorded which). CDR3s include the opening cysteine and the closing phenylalanine or tryptophan.

len,v_gene,j_gene,CDR3aa
17,TRBV27,TRBJ2-4,CASSPDRGYNSWTIQYF
16,TRBV5-1,TRBJ2-3,CASIPGGAEAADTQYF
15,TRBV5-1,TRBJ2-1,CASSFGTGRDNEQFF
13,TRBV18,TRBJ1-1,CASSHGGDSEAFF
19,TRBV12-3/TRBV12-4,TRBJ2-1,CASISKPRLAGMGWNEQFF
15,TRBV7-9,TRBJ2-7,CASSSYSGSFNEQYF
14,TRBV10-1,TRBJ2-7,CASSDRGAAYEQYF
15,TRBV11-2,TRBJ2-5,CASSEENWAGVVQYF
14,TRBV7-2,TRBJ2-7,CASSLSRVGGEQYF
15,TRBV7-2,TRBJ2-5,CASSLAGTEKETQYF
19,TRBV12-3/TRBV12-4,TRBJ2-7,CASSPALRLAGQSSYEQYF
14,TRBV3-1,TRBJ1-5,CASSPTLNDQPQHF
16,TRBV9,TRBJ1-6,CASSPRDRANNSPLHF
15,TRBV7-2,TRBJ1-1,CASSFAGQLNTEAFF
16,TRBV14,TRBJ2-1,CASSHPGLAGGGEQFF
14,TRBV20-1,TRBJ2-7,CSAIRTGVIYEQYF
20,TRBV25-1,TRBJ2-2,CASSVWASGQGAFNTGELFF
15,TRBV6-5,TRBJ2-7,CASSYSRGARYEQYF
15,TRBV18,TRBJ2-1,CASSPPNKNYNEQFF
14,TRBV12-3/TRBV12-4,TRBJ2-3,CASSFGGSTDTQYF
15,TRBV9,TRBJ1-5,CASSPTGKVGQPQHF
11,TRBV30,TRBJ1-4,CASDRGLELFF
17,TRBV14,TRBJ2-5,CASSPLGTSWGQETQYF
13,TRBV25-1,TRBJ2-1,CASSAGTPNEQFF
13,TRBV6-2/TRBV6-3,TRBJ1-5,CASSFPNTPPQHF
13,TRBV20-1,TRBJ2-1,CSARASYGVEQFF
16,TRBV7-2,TRBJ2-7,CASSLVSGTRTYEQYF
15,TRBV7-2,TRBJ1-4,CASSLVAGGYEKLFF
15,TRBV28,TRBJ2-5,CASSFGTGIRETQYF
15,TRBV6-1,TRBJ1-4,CASSDGGSRREKLFF
14,TRBV24-1,TRBJ2-1,CATSEVWGANEQFF
14,TRBV28,TRBJ2-1,CANSSGGFYNEQFF
15,TRBV5-1,TRBJ1-4,CASSWGAALGEKLFF
17,TRBV10-3,TRBJ2-1,CAISESLAGSYSNEQFF
15,TRBV29-1,TRBJ2-1,CSVEKGTGGFNEQFF
13,TRBV7-9,TRBJ2-1,CASSLVVTNEQFF
13,TRBV15,TRBJ2-1,CATSRDLSNEQFF
12,TRBV29-1,TRBJ1-5,CSGIWGNQPQHF
13,TRBV29-1,TRBJ2-2,CSVAGVGTGELFF
20,TRBV5-1,TRBJ2-7,CASSHLAGTISPSRSYEQYF
16,TRBV7-2,TRBJ2-7,CASSSWSRGGRYEQYF
13,TRBV6-5,TRBJ2-3,CASSYSGPDTQYF
15,TRBV4-3,TRBJ2-3,CASSQELARLNTQYF
16,TRBV7-8,TRBJ1-5,CASSLDGGPANQPQHF
15,TRBV6-1,TRBJ1-2,CASSDRPRADYGYTF
16,TRBV5-4,TRBJ2-1,CASSLVGGGLNNEQFF
13,TRBV7-2,TRBJ2-7,CASSSSGLYEQYF
15,TRBV12-3/TRBV12-4,TRBJ2-7,CASSLGQEGGYEQYF